One sample yielded the 20 T cell receptor beta chains listed below, sequenced in a study of blood T cell repertoires in COVID-19. Assay: immunoSEQ multiplex PCR; the TCRdb copy retains only in-frame clones and omits some. The sample records approximately 280,000 clones, approximately 91% being singletons. Sequenced sample: peripheral blood. These receptor sequences come from a man over 45 with acute or convalescent COVID-19.

The rearrangement joins TRBV11-2 to TRBJ1-6; TRBD1 aligns across 9 bases. J lost 5 bases, V lost 4 bases, and 6 bases had no gene match. The CDR3 is made up of 16 amino acids. Per the germline V gene, CDR1 is SGHAT and CDR2 is FQNNGV. The CDR3, as DNA: TGTGCCAGCAGCTCGAGATGGACAGGGGATAATTCACCCCTCCACTTT. Residues: CASSSRWTGDNSPLHF.

The V gene is TRBV18, the J gene TRBJ1-3, with TRBD1 as a possible D gene (6 bases). Trimming removed 6 bases from V and 0 bases from J, with 15 bases in between. Germline-derived CDR1 and CDR2 are KGHSH and LQKENI. This CDR3 region has 16 residues. The CDR3 sequence is CASSQQGPNSGNTIYF. CDR3 DNA: TGTGCCAGCTCCCAACAGGGTCCCAACTCTGGAAACACCATATATTTT.

The chain couples TRBV13 to TRBJ1-3; 9 nucleotides line up with TRBD1. V shed 6 bases, J shed 8 bases, and the junction held 5 bases outside the gene matches. CDR3 length: 13 amino acids. Per germline, CDR1 PRHDT and CDR2 FYEKMQ (reference sequence). The CDR3 bases are TGTGCCAGCAGACGCCGACAGGGGGACACCATATATTTT. Encoded protein: CASRRRQGDTIYF.

Details on this clone: The same CDR3 arises from other DNA sequences in this sample as well. The V and J genes are TRBV30 and TRBJ1-3; D perhaps matches TRBD1 (6 bases). V dropped 3 bases and J dropped 0 bases, with 9 bases sitting between them. This CDR3 region has 14 residues. Germline V gene lookup returns CDR1 GTSNPN and CDR2 SVGIG (reference sequence). The CDR3 sequence is CAWSGTYSGNTIYF. The DNA of the CDR3 is TGTGCCTGGAGCGGGACATACTCTGGAAACACCATATATTTT. The full variable domain, completed using reference TRBV30 and TRBJ1-3, is SQTIHQWPATLVQPVGSPLSLECTVEGTSNPNLYWYRQAAGRGLQLLFYSVGIGQISSEVPQNLSASRPQDRQFILSSKKLLLSDSGFYLCAWSGTYSGNTIYFGEGSWLTVV.

The rearrangement joins TRBV29-1 to TRBJ2-6; perhaps TRBD2 as D (6 bases). Germline assignment: CDR1 SQVTM and CDR2 ANQGSEA. V was trimmed by 4 bases and J by 0 bases, leaving 10 bases between them. The CDR3 spans 15 residues. CDR3: CSVAAGTSGANVLTF. The CDR3 nucleotides read TGCAGCGTTGCCGCGGGGACCTCTGGGGCCAACGTCCTGACTTTC. Based on the CDR3 plus reference TRBV29-1 and TRBJ2-6, the full variable domain is SAVISQKPSRDICQRGTSLTIQCQVDSQVTMMFWYRQQPGQSLTLIATANQGSEATYESGFVIDKFPISRPNLTFSTLTVSNMSPEDSSIYLCSVAAGTSGANVLTFGAGSRLTVL.

The chain recombines TRBV2 with TRBJ1-6, with D perhaps TRBD1 (5 bases). The CDR3 contains 15 residues. Per the germline V gene, CDR1 is SNHLY and CDR2 is FYNNEI. With 1 base removed from V and 9 bases from J, the gap between germline ends came to 13 bases. In DNA, the CDR3 is TGTGCCAGCAGTGAAGGGGGAGGGGTTCTTTCACCCCTCCACTTT. As protein: CASSEGGGVLSPLHF.

This clone was observed a handful of times. The rearrangement links TRBV2 to TRBJ1-1, with D uncertain. The CDR3 runs 13 residues. The V end lost 9 bases, the J end lost 6 bases, and 17 bases lay between the germline ends. Germline CDR1 reads SNHLY; CDR2 reads FYNNEI. The CDR3 DNA reads as TGTGCCAGTTCCGGGTCACAGAGGGCTGAAGCTTTCTTT. Its protein is CASSGSQRAEAFF.

This chain joins TRBV19 and TRBJ1-1; the D is unclear. The CDR3 length is 13 residues. The germline CDR1 and CDR2 sequences are LNHDA and SQIVND (reference sequence). Trimming removed 7 bases at V and 6 bases at J, with 15 bases between. The CDR3 is CASTPHPVAEAFF. CDR3 bases: TGTGCCAGTACTCCCCACCCGGTGGCTGAAGCTTTCTTT.

A few counts support this clone. The V gene is TRBV5-1, the J gene TRBJ1-2, with 7 bases identical to TRBD1. Germline V gives CDR1 SGHRS, CDR2 YFSETQ. With V trimmed by 4 bases and J by 0 bases, 6 bases remained unmatched. This CDR3 is built from 15 residues. The CDR3 loop is CASSQGQLPNYGYTF. As DNA, the CDR3 is TGCGCCAGCAGCCAGGGACAGCTGCCTAACTATGGCTACACCTTC. Filled out from reference TRBV5-1 and TRBJ1-2, the complete variable domain reads KAGVTQTPRYLIKTRGQQVTLSCSPISGHRSVSWYQQTPGQGLQFLFEYFSETQRNKGNFPGRFSGRQFSNSRSEMNVSTLELGDSALYLCASSQGQLPNYGYTFGSGTRLTVV.

This clone was seen a single time. This chain links TRBV30 with TRBJ1-1; 7 nucleotides match TRBD1. The CDR3 is 13 amino acids. Trimming removed 4 bases from V and 2 bases from J; junction bases left unmatched: 4. In germline, CDR1 is GTSNPN, CDR2 SVGIG (reference sequence). DNA of the CDR3: TGTGCCTGGATACGGGACAGAAACACTGAAGCTTTCTTT. Its protein product is CAWIRDRNTEAFF.

The rearrangement uses TRBV12-3 or TRBV12-4 and TRBJ1-4; 7 positions agree with TRBD1. V lost 0 bases, J lost 10 bases, and 2 bases stayed unmatched. CDR3 size: 13 residues. CDR3 bases: TGTGCCAGCAGTTTAGCAGGGGGCGGAAAACTGTTTTTT. Protein sequence: CASSLAGGGKLFF.

This chain links TRBV6-6 with TRBJ1-1, with a possible D match to TRBD1 (6 bases). V was pared by 8 bases and J by 0 bases, with 13 bases between. CDR1 is MNHNY, CDR2 SVGAGI, per germline (reference sequence). This CDR3 is built from 14 residues. This CDR3 reads CASRTDYMNTEAFF. Written as DNA, the CDR3 is TGTGCCAGCCGGACAGACTACATGAACACTGAAGCTTTCTTT.

The CDR3 region is CASSPSQGRDTGELFF. CDR3 in DNA: TGTGCCAGCTCACCAAGTCAGGGGAGGGACACCGGGGAGCTGTTTTTT. The chain has TRBV18 and TRBJ2-2, with D tentatively TRBD2 (7 bases). This CDR3 spans 16 amino acids. Germline V gene sequence: CDR1 KGHSH, CDR2 LQKENI. Trimming removed 2 bases from V and 3 bases from J, with 13 bases in between.

The gene calls are TRBV7-3 and TRBJ2-7, with D possibly matching TRBD1 (5 bases). CDR3 length: 16 residues. The V end lost 5 bases, the J end lost 3 bases, and 20 bases lay between the germline ends. The germline V gene has CDR1 SGHTA and CDR2 FQGTGA. The CDR3 nucleotides are TGTGCCAGCAGCCTCTTCCCAGTCGACAGCTACTACGAGCAGTACTTC. Encoded protein: CASSLFPVDSYYEQYF.

A few counts support this clone. The genes are TRBV5-1 and TRBJ1-2, with TRBD1 identical over 8 bases. The CDR3 is 14 residues long. Per germline, CDR1 SGHRS and CDR2 YFSETQ. V was pared by 4 bases and J by 6 bases, with 8 bases of the junction left unmatched. CDR3 region: CASSRGQGAHGYTF. The CDR3 DNA follows: TGCGCCAGCAGCCGTGGGCAGGGGGCACATGGCTACACCTTC.

This clone was counted a single time. J is TRBJ2-1 and V is TRBV5-1; the match to TRBD2 covers 8 bases. The CDR3 is made up of 18 amino acids. The junction had 14 bases not matched to a gene; V was cut back by 0 bases and J by 6 bases. Per germline, CDR1 SGHRS and CDR2 YFSETQ. This CDR3 is CASSLAGLAGIPFNEQFF. Here the CDR3 DNA reads TGCGCCAGCAGCTTGGCGGGCTTAGCGGGGATACCCTTCAATGAGCAGTTCTTC.

This clone was counted a single time. The gene calls are TRBV9 and TRBJ2-7, with 9 bases fitting TRBD1. The CDR3 covers 14 residues. Unmatched junction bases numbered 5, after V lost 4 bases and J lost 3 bases. The germline V gene encodes CDR1 SGDLS and CDR2 YYNGEE. The CDR3 here is CASSHRDRDYEQYF. CDR3 bases: TGTGCCAGCAGCCATCGGGACAGGGACTACGAGCAGTACTTC.

The chain employs TRBV7-2 and TRBJ2-2; possibly TRBD1 for D (6 bases). The CDR3 extends over 15 amino acids. CDR1 is SGHTA, CDR2 FQGNSA, per germline. The germline V and J ends were trimmed by 2 bases and 5 bases, with 12 bases remaining between them. The CDR3 DNA reads TGTGCCAGCAGCTTATTGGTGGGGGCGACCGGGGAGCTGTTTTTT. Its translation is CASSLLVGATGELFF.

The chain recombines TRBV2 with TRBJ1-2; D perhaps matches TRBD1 (6 bases). Germline CDR1 is SNHLY and CDR2 is FYNNEI. The CDR3 loop spans 11 amino acids. V lost 9 bases and J lost 8, with 13 bases in between. DNA of the CDR3: TGTGCCAGAGGAGGGGGGGTCGGCTACACCTTC. As protein: CARGGGVGYTF. Supplemented by reference TRBV2 and TRBJ1-2, the full variable domain reads EPEVTQTPSHQVTQMGQEVILRCVPISNHLYFYWYRQILGQKVEFLVSFYNNEISEKSEIFDDQFSVERPDGSNFTLKIRSTKLEDSAMYFCARGGGVGYTFGSGTRLTVV.

Only a few counts were recorded for this clone. CDR3 DNA sequence: TGTGCCACCTATAGCCCAGCGAACACCGGGGAGCTGTTTTTT. Translation: CATYSPANTGELFF. The rearrangement joins TRBV7-8 to TRBJ2-2; D ambiguous. Germline CDR1 SGHVS, CDR2 FQNEAQ. Trimming removed 10 bases from V and 0 bases from J, with 12 bases in between. This CDR3 has 14 amino acids.